This T cell receptor (beta chain) derives from a study of technical replicates of blood from a few donors (dated by TCRdb to about 2017). Unmatched junction bases come to 6, with V trimmed by 8 bases and J by 6 bases. The CDR3 covers 13 residues, taking in both the cysteine and the phenylalanine. Left in the record is the CDR3 DNA by itself, 39 bases read in frame from the first base. The germline V gene encodes CDR1 LNHDA and CDR2 SQIVND (reference sequence). In the case of this clone: No antigen is known for it. No qualities accompany the bases; no much larger clone lies one base away.

To prepare the library, the immunoSEQ multiplex PCR assay was applied. TCRdb mirrors the immuneACCESS table, restricted to in-frame sequences. Some clones are absent from its copies; in checked studies, under half trace to an unresolved V gene, and the reason for the others is unknown. The sample records roughly 70,000 clones, around 93% of which are singletons. Roughly 0.25% of the sample belongs to the ten largest clones. Here the chain combines TRBV19 and TRBJ2-7; the junction holds 11 bases that match TRBD1. Sample: T cells isolated from PBMCs. The clonotype comes from a human donor in good health. The nucleotides are TGTGCCAGTGGCCGGGACAGGGGGGGCGAGCAGTACTTC. It specifies CASGRDRGGEQYF.